The entry that follows covers one T cell receptor (beta chain) sequence. The sample originates from a study of blood T cell repertoires in COVID-19. About the study: COVID-19 samples, acute and convalescent, were from the United States, Italy and Spain.

V lost 3 bases and J 2 bases, leaving 10 bases between the germline ends. The CDR3 runs to 15 residues. Germline CDR1 reads LNHDA; CDR2 reads SQIVND (reference sequence). Sequenced by immunoSEQ multiplex PCR; TCRdb stores in-frame clones only, minus some. The sample includes more than 350,000 clones, 70% to 90% of them seen just once. The sequence was obtained from a woman in her late teens or twenties who had been exposed to COVID-19. The sequenced sample consisted of PBMCs or T cells enriched from blood (not recorded which). The chain has TRBV19 and TRBJ2-2; tentatively, D is TRBD1 (6 bases). The CDR3 loop reads CASSIGQINTGELFF. CDR3 sequence (DNA): TGTGCCAGTAGTATTGGACAGATCAACACCGGGGAGCTGTTTTTT.